This T cell receptor (beta chain) was sequenced during a study of technical replicates of blood from several donors (dated by TCRdb to 2015 to 2018). This clone was counted a single time. Its antigen is not yet known. There are no base qualities to consult, and no much larger clone falls within one base. Receptor amplification or capture employed the immunoSEQ multiplex PCR assay. This immuneACCESS table, as held by TCRdb, lists in-frame sequences with V and J called but not all clones. Of the missing ones, under half trace to an unresolved V gene in checked studies; the others have no known cause. This sample has 7,500 to 9,500 clones in its table, and 91% of those were observed once. The leading ten clones occupy roughly 9% of the sample. The germline V gene specifies ENHRY as CDR1 and SYGVKD as CDR2. Including the terminal cysteine and phenylalanine, the CDR3 comprises 16 residues. Just the 48-base CDR3 DNA is kept, in frame starting at base 1. V is pruned by 2 bases and J by 5 bases, leaving 10 bases of the junction without a gene match.

In this chain, TRBV10-3 is recombined with TRBJ2-5; TRBD2 agrees with 8 junctional bases. The TCR was taken from a human donor in good health. Material for sequencing was PBMCs. The nucleotides read TGTGCCATCAGTGAGGGATCGACTAGCGCGTTGGAGACCCAGTACTTC. It translates to CAISEGSTSALETQYF.